These T cell receptor beta chains were read from a single sample in a study of CD8+CD57+ T cells in acquired aplastic anemia. TCRdb ran MiXCR on the reads and lists one entry per CDR3 protein. Of about 190,000 distinct CDR3 sequences listed, nearly 50% were seen once; the top ten hold over 7.5%. Sequenced material: sorted CD4+, CD8+, or CD8+CD57+ T cells (not recorded which) from PBMCs. Source of these receptors: a human donor with aplastic anemia. CDR3s include the opening cysteine and the closing phenylalanine or tryptophan. A D gene is named only where the DNA matches it firmly. A row's size may be missing; if present it is once, few, many or a size class.

abundance: -; d_gene: TRBD1; v_gene: TRBV6-1; j_gene: TRBJ1-2; CDR3nt: TGTGCCAGTGGAAGACAGGGGTATGGCTACACCTTC; CDR3aa: CASGRQGYGYTF
abundance: many; d_gene: -; v_gene: TRBV9; j_gene: TRBJ2-5; CDR3nt: TGTGCCAGCAGCGTCCGGGGGGCGCGTGAGACCCAGTACTTC; CDR3aa: CASSVRGARETQYF
abundance: -; d_gene: -; v_gene: TRBV10-3; j_gene: TRBJ1-2; CDR3nt: TGTGCCATCAGTGAGTCCTCACGGGGGGGTCGGAGCTACACCTTC; CDR3aa: CAISESSRGGRSYTF
abundance: -; d_gene: TRBD1; v_gene: TRBV4-1; j_gene: TRBJ1-5; CDR3nt: TGCGCCAGCAGCCTACAGGGGGGTAGCAATCAACCCCAGCATTTT; CDR3aa: CASSLQGGSNQPQHF
abundance: many; d_gene: TRBD1; v_gene: TRBV6-1; j_gene: TRBJ1-2; CDR3nt: TGTGCCAGCAGTGAAGGGGACAGTTCTAACTATGGCTACACCTTC; CDR3aa: CASSEGDSSNYGYTF
abundance: -; d_gene: -; v_gene: TRBV7-9; j_gene: TRBJ2-7; CDR3nt: TGTGCCAGCAGCCAGGAGGTGACCTACGAGCAGTACTTC; CDR3aa: CASSQEVTYEQYF
abundance: -; d_gene: -; v_gene: TRBV10-3; j_gene: TRBJ1-3; CDR3nt: TGTGCCATCAGTGATGGGGAACGCTCTGGAAACACCATATATTTT; CDR3aa: CAISDGERSGNTIYF
abundance: many; d_gene: -; v_gene: TRBV3-1; j_gene: TRBJ2-3; CDR3nt: TGTGCCAGCAGCCAGTTGAAAGATACGCAGTATTTT; CDR3aa: CASSQLKDTQYF
abundance: -; d_gene: -; v_gene: TRBV5-1; j_gene: TRBJ2-2; CDR3nt: TGCGCCAGCAGCTTGGCGTTCGGCACCGGGGAGCTGTTTTTT; CDR3aa: CASSLAFGTGELFF
abundance: -; d_gene: TRBD2; v_gene: TRBV25-1; j_gene: TRBJ2-7; CDR3nt: TGTGCCAGCAGCTCACAAATGACTAGCGGGAGTACTTACGAGCAGTACTTC; CDR3aa: CASSSQMTSGSTYEQYF
abundance: -; d_gene: TRBD1; v_gene: TRBV11-1; j_gene: TRBJ1-3; CDR3nt: TGTGCCAGCAGCCCGGGACAGGGCACTGGAAACACCATATATTTT; CDR3aa: CASSPGQGTGNTIYF